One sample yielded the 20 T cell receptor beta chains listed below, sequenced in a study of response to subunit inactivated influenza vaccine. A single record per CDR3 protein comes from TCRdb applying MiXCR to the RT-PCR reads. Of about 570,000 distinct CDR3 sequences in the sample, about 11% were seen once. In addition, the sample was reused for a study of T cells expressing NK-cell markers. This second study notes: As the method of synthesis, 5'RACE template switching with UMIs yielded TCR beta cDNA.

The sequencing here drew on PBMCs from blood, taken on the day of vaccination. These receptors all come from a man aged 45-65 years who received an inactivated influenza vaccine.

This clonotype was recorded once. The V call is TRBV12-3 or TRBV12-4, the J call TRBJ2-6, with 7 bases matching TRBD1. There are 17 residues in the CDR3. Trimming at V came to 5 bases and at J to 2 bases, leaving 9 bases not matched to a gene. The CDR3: CASSDRVRGTGANVLTF. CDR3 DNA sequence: TGTGCCAGCAGTGACAGGGTGCGTGGAACTGGGGCCAACGTCCTGACTTTC.

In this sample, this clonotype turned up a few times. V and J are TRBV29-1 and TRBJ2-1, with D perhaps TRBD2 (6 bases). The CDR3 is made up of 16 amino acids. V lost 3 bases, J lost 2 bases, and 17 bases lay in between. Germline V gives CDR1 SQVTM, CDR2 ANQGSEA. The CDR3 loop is CSVESTSTPAYNEQFF. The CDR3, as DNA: TGCAGCGTTGAGTCCACTAGCACCCCCGCCTACAATGAGCAGTTCTTC.

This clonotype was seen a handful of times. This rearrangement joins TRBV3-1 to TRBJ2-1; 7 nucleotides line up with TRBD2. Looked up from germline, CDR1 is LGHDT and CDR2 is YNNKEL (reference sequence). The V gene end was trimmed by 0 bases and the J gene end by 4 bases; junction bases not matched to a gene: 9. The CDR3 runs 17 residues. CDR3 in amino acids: CASSQESAGVTYNEQFF. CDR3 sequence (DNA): TGTGCCAGCAGCCAAGAATCTGCGGGGGTGACGTACAATGAGCAGTTCTTC.

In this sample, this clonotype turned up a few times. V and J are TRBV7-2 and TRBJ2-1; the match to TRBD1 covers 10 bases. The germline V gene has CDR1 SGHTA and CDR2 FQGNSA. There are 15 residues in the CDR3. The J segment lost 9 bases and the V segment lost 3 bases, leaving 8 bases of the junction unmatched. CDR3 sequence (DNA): TGTGCCAGCAGCTTCGGGGACAGGGGATCGCGTGAGCAGTTCTTC. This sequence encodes CASSFGDRGSREQFF.

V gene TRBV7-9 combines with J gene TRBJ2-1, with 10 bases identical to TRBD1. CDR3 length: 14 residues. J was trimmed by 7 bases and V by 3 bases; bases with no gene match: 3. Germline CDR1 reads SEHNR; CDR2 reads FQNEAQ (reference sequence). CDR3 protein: CASSFGQGGNEQFF. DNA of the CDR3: TGTGCCAGCAGCTTTGGACAGGGGGGGAATGAGCAGTTCTTC.

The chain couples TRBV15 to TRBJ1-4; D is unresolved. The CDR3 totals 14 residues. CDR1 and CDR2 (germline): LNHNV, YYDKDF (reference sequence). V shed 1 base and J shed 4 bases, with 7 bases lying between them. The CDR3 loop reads CATSRVQFNEKLFF. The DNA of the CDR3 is TGTGCCACCAGCAGAGTCCAGTTTAATGAAAAACTGTTTTTT.

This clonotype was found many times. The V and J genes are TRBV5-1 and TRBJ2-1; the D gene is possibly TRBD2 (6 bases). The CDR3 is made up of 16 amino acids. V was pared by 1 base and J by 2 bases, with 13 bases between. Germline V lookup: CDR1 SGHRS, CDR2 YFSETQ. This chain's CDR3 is CASSLQASEAYNEQFF. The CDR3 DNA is TGCGCCAGCAGCTTGCAAGCTAGCGAAGCCTACAATGAGCAGTTCTTC.

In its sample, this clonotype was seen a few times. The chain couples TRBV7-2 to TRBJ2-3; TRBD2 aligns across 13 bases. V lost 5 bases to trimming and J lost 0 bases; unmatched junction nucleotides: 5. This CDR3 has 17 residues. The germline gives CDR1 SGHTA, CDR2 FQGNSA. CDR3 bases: TGTGCCAGCAGCCAGGGACTAGCGGGAACTAGCACAGATACGCAGTATTTT. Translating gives CASSQGLAGTSTDTQYF.

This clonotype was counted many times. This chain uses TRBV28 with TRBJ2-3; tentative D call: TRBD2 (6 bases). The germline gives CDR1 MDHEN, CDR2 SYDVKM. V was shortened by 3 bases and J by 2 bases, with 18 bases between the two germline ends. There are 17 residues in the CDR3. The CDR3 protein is CASSFVLSPGDTDTQYF. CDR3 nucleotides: TGTGCCAGCAGTTTCGTGTTGTCCCCGGGAGACACAGATACGCAGTATTTT.

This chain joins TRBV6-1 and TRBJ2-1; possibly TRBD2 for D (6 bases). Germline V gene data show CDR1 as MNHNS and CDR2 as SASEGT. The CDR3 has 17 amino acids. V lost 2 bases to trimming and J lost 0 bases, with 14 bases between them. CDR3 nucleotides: TGTGCCAGCAGTGAACGAGGCGGGGAAACCTCCTACAATGAGCAGTTCTTC. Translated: CASSERGGETSYNEQFF.

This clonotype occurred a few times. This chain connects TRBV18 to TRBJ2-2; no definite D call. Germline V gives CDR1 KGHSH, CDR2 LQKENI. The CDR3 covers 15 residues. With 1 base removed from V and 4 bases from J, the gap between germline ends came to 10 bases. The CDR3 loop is CASSPLGAGTGELFF. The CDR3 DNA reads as TGTGCCAGCTCACCACTGGGCGCCGGCACCGGGGAGCTGTTTTTT.

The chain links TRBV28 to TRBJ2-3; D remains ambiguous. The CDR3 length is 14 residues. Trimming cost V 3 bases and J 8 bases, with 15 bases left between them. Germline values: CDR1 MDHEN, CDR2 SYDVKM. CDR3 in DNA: TGTGCCAGCAGTTTGTCCAGTGGCTCTCTTACGCAGTATTTT. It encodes CASSLSSGSLTQYF.

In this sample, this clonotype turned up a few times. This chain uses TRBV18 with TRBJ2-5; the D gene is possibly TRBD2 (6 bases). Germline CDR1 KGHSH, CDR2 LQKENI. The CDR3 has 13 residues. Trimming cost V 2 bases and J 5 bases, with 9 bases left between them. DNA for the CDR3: TGTGCCAGCTCACCATGGGAGGCGGAGACCCAGTACTTC. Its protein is CASSPWEAETQYF.

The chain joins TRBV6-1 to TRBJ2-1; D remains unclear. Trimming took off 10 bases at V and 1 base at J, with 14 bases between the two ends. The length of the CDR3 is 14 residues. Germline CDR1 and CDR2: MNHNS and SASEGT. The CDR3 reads CATNPDTSYNEQFF. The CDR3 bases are TGTGCCACCAACCCCGACACTTCCTACAATGAGCAGTTCTTC.

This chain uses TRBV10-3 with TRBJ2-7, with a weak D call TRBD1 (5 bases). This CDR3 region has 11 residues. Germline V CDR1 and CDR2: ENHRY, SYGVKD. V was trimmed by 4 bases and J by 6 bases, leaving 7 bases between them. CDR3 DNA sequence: TGTGCCATCAGTGCAGGGTCCGAGCAGTACTTC. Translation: CAISAGSEQYF.

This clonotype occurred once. The CDR3 region is CASSPRQGLGTDTQYF. In DNA form, the CDR3 reads TGTGCCAGCTCACCAAGGCAGGGTTTGGGCACAGATACGCAGTATTTT. This chain uses TRBV18 with TRBJ2-3; tentative D call: TRBD1 (5 bases). The V gene lost 2 bases and the J gene lost 1 base, with 13 bases spanning the gap. Germline V gene lookup returns CDR1 KGHSH and CDR2 LQKENI. The CDR3 totals 16 residues.

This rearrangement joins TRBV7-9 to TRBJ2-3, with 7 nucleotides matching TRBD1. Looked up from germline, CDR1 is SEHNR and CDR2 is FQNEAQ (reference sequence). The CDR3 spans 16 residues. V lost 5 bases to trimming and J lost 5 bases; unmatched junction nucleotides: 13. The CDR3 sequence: CASSPDRVVSRDTQYF. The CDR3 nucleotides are TGTGCCAGCAGCCCAGACAGGGTGGTCAGTAGAGATACGCAGTATTTT. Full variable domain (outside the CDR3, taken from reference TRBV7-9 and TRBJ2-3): DTGVSQNPRHKITKRGQNVTFRCDPISEHNRLYWYRQTLGQGPEFLTYFQNEAQLEKSRLLSDRFSAERPKGSFSTLEIQRTEQGDSAMYLCASSPDRVVSRDTQYFGPGTRLTVL.

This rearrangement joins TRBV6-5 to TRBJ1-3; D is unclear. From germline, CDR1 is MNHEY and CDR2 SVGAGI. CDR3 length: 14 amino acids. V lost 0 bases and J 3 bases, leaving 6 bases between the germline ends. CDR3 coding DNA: TGTGCCAGCAGTTACTCGACACATGGAAACACCATATATTTT. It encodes CASSYSTHGNTIYF.

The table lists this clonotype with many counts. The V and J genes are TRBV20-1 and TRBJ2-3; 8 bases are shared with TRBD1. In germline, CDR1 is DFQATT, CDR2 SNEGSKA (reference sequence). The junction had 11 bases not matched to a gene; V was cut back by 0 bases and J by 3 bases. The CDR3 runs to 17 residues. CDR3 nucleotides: TGCAGTGCTAGAGACGTCGAGCGGACAGGGCTTACAGATACGCAGTATTTT. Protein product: CSARDVERTGLTDTQYF.

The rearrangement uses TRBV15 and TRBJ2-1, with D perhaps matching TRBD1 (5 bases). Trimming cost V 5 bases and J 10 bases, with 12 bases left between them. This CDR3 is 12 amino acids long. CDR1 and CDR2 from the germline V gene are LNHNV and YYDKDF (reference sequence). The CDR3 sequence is CATSGHKQEQFF. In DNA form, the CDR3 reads TGTGCCACCAGCGGACACAAGCAGGAGCAGTTCTTC. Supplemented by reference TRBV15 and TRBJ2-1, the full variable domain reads DAMVIQNPRYQVTQFGKPVTLSCSQTLNHNVMYWYQQKSSQAPKLLFHYYDKDFNNEADTPDNFQSRRPNTSFCFLDIRSPGLGDTAMYLCATSGHKQEQFFGPGTRLTVL.